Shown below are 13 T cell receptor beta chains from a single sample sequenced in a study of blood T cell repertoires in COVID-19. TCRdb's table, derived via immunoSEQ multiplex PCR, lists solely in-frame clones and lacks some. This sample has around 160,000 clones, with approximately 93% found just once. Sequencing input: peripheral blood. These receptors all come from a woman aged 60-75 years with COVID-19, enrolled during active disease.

CDR3 sequence (DNA): TGTGCCAGTAGAACGGGACAGGGGGCGAATACGCAGTATTTT. Amino acid sequence: CASRTGQGANTQYF. This chain joins TRBV19 and TRBJ2-3; 12 nucleotides agree with TRBD1. CDR1 LNHDA and CDR2 SQIVND come from the germline V gene (reference sequence). CDR3 length equals 14 residues. Trimming at V came to 6 bases and at J to 7 bases, leaving 5 bases not matched to a gene.

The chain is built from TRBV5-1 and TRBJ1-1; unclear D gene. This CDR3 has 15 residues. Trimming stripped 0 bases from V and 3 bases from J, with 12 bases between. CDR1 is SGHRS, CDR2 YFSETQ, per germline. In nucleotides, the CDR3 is TGCGCCAGCAGCTTGGGCACCCAGGTATACACTGAAGCTTTCTTT. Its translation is CASSLGTQVYTEAFF.

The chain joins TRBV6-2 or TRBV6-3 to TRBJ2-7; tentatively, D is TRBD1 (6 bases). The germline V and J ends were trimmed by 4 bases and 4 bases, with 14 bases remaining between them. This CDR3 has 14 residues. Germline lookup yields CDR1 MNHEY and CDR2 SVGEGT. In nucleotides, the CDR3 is TGTGCCAGCAGTTCCGAGGGGACACTGTACGAGCAGTACTTC. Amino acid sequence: CASSSEGTLYEQYF.

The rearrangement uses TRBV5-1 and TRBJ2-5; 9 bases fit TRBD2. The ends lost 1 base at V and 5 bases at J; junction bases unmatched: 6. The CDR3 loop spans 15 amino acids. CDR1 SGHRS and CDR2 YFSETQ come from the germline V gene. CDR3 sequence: CASSLLAGIEETQYF. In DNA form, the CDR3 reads TGCGCCAGCAGCTTGCTAGCGGGGATCGAGGAGACCCAGTACTTC. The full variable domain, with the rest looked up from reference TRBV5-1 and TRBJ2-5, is KAGVTQTPRYLIKTRGQQVTLSCSPISGHRSVSWYQQTPGQGLQFLFEYFSETQRNKGNFPGRFSGRQFSNSRSEMNVSTLELGDSALYLCASSLLAGIEETQYFGPGTRLLVL.

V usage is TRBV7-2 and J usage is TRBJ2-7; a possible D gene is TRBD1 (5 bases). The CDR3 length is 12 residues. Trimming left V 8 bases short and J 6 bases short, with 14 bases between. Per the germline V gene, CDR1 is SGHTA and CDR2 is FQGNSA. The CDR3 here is CASAKPRAEQYF. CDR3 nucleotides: TGTGCCAGCGCCAAACCCAGGGCCGAGCAGTACTTC. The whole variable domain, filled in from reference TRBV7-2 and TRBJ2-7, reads GAGVSQSPSNKVTEKGKDVELRCDPISGHTALYWYRQSLGQGLEFLIYFQGNSAPDKSGLPSDRFSAERTGGSVSTLTIQRTQQEDSAVYLCASAKPRAEQYFGPGTRLTVT.

In nucleotides, the CDR3 is TGTGCCAGCTCACCATCGACAGGGGTGGACACTGAAGCTTTCTTT. This codes for CASSPSTGVDTEAFF. The J gene is TRBJ1-1, the V gene TRBV18; 8 bases agree with TRBD1. Looked up from germline, CDR1 is KGHSH and CDR2 is LQKENI. Trimming cost V 2 bases and J 3 bases; bases outside gene matches: 5. The CDR3 covers 15 residues.

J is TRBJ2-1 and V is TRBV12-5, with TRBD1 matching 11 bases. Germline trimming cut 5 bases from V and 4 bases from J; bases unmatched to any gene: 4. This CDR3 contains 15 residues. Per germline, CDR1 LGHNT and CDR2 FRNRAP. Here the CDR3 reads CASGPGQGGYNEQFF. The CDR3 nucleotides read TGTGCTAGTGGTCCGGGACAGGGGGGATACAATGAGCAGTTCTTC.

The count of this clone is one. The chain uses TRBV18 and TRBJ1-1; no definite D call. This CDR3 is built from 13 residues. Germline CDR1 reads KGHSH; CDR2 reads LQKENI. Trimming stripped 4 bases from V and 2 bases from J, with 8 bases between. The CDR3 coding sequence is TGTGCCAGCTCACAATCCACTAACACTGAAGCTTTCTTT. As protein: CASSQSTNTEAFF.

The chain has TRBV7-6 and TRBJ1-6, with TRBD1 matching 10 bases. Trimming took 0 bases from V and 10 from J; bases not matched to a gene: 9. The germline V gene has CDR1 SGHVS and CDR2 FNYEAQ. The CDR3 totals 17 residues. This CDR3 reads CASSLATGRTGGSPLHF. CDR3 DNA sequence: TGTGCCAGCAGCTTAGCCACCGGTAGGACAGGGGGATCACCCCTCCACTTT.

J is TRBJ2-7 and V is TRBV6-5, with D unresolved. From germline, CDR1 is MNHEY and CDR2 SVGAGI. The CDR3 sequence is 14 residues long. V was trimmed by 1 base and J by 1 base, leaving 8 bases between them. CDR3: CASSYYASSYEQYF. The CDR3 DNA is TGTGCCAGCAGTTACTATGCGTCTTCCTACGAGCAGTACTTC.

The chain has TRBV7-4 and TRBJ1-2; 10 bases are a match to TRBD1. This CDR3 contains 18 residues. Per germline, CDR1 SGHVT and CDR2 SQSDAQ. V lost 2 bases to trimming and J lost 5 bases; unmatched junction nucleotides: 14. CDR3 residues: CASSLKGTGAQLAYGYTF. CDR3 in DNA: TGTGCCAGCAGCTTAAAGGGGACAGGGGCTCAATTGGCATATGGCTACACCTTC.

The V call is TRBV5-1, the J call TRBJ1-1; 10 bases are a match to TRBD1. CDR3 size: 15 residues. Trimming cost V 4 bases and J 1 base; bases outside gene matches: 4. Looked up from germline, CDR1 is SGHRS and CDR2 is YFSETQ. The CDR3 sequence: CASSARQGANTEAFF. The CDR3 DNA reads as TGCGCCAGCAGCGCCCGACAGGGGGCGAACACTGAAGCTTTCTTT.

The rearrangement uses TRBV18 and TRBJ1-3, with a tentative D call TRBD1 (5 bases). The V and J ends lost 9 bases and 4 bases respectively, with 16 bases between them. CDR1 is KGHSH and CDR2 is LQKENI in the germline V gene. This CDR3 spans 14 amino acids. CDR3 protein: CASTQQVQGNTIYF. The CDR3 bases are TGTGCCAGTACCCAACAGGTACAGGGAAACACCATATATTTT.